The sample holds one count of the clone carrying this T cell receptor (beta chain). The antigen remains undetermined. These data come from a study of cytomegalovirus exposure and HLA in healthy donors. Study background: There were 90 million to 130 million unique TCR beta sequences, drawn from about 200 million T cells, in an earlier analysis. Overall study results and limits: Both high specificity and high sensitivity reportedly marked the classifier's diagnosis of cytomegalovirus status.

60 Vbeta and 13 Jbeta primers were used in PCR. TCRdb's copy holds only in-frame clones and misses some; the assay was immunoSEQ multiplex PCR. The sample lists roughly 200,000 clones; 80% were seen once. V lost 2 bases, J lost 4 bases, and 2 bases stayed unmatched. Germline V gene data show CDR1 as KGHSH and CDR2 as LQKENI. This CDR3 has 14 amino acids. Healthy bone marrow donors made up the cohort. This chain links TRBV18 with TRBJ1-5, with 7 nucleotides matching TRBD1. Sequencing was performed on PBMCs. The source is a boy younger than 18 in good health and CMV-seronegative. CDR3 amino acids: CASSPGTVNQPQHF. The CDR3 nucleotides read TGTGCCAGCTCACCAGGGACAGTTAATCAGCCCCAGCATTTT.